The 30 T cell receptor beta chains in this list originate from one sample, sequenced in a study of blood T cells in healthy people across ages. With a J-beta primer mix and a sample-barcoded 5' primer, a second PCR ran about 6 to 11 cycles. MiXCR, run by TCRdb on the 5' RACE reads, gives a single entry per CDR3 protein. There are about 780,000 distinct CDR3 sequences in the sample; around 25% occur only once, and approximately 2.9% lies in the top ten. A further study also used this sample, focusing on T cells of mothers and their children.

Sequencing was performed on blood. The receptors here all came from a boy aged 5-17 years in good health.

This clonotype was seen only a few times. This chain joins TRBV6-5 and TRBJ1-2; D is perhaps TRBD1 (5 bases). Trimming pared 0 bases from V and 3 bases from J, leaving 17 bases between. The CDR3 has 17 amino acids. Germline-derived CDR1 and CDR2 are MNHEY and SVGAGI. In DNA, the CDR3 is TGTGCCAGCAGTTACTCAAAGGGGTACGGGCGTGACTATGGCTACACCTTC. Translated: CASSYSKGYGRDYGYTF.

This chain joins TRBV20-1 and TRBJ1-2; perhaps TRBD1 as D (5 bases). Germline assignment: CDR1 DFQATT and CDR2 SNEGSKA (reference sequence). The V end lost 6 bases, the J end lost 3 bases, and 26 bases lay between the germline ends. The CDR3 is made up of 17 amino acids. CDR3 sequence reads: CSATGAADSPGDYGYTF. The CDR3, as DNA: TGCAGTGCCACTGGTGCCGCTGACAGTCCCGGGGACTATGGCTACACCTTC.

The chain carries TRBV5-1 and TRBJ2-1; 13 nucleotides line up with TRBD2. The junction had 7 bases not matched to a gene; V was cut back by 4 bases and J by 3 bases. CDR1 is SGHRS, CDR2 YFSETQ, per germline. The CDR3 extends over 17 amino acids. The chain's CDR3 is CASSLGLAGAHYNEQFF. The CDR3 region has the DNA TGCGCCAGCAGCCTCGGACTAGCGGGGGCCCACTACAATGAGCAGTTCTTC.

The chain recombines TRBV3-1 with TRBJ2-4; D unresolved. Germline CDR1 LGHDT, CDR2 YNNKEL (reference sequence). The germline V and J ends were trimmed by 1 base and 6 bases, with 16 bases remaining between them. This CDR3 spans 16 amino acids. CDR3 protein: CASSQVGAPNRNIQYF. The CDR3 DNA sequence: TGTGCCAGCAGCCAAGTAGGAGCACCGAACAGAAACATTCAGTACTTC.

The chain carries TRBV5-1 and TRBJ1-6, with 7 bases matching TRBD1. V dropped 0 bases and J dropped 8; count of bases not matched to a gene: 5. From germline, CDR1 is SGHRS and CDR2 YFSETQ. This CDR3 has 15 residues. CDR3 nucleotides: TGCGCCAGCAGCTTGGAGGGGACAGTGGATTCACCCCTCCACTTT. Protein product: CASSLEGTVDSPLHF. Combining the CDR3 with reference TRBV5-1 and TRBJ1-6 gives the whole variable domain KAGVTQTPRYLIKTRGQQVTLSCSPISGHRSVSWYQQTPGQGLQFLFEYFSETQRNKGNFPGRFSGRQFSNSRSEMNVSTLELGDSALYLCASSLEGTVDSPLHFGNGTRLTVT.

This chain joins TRBV6-5 and TRBJ2-5; TRBD2 agrees at 8 bases. With 0 bases clipped from V and 0 bases from J, the junction kept 6 bases outside the gene matches. Germline CDR1 and CDR2: MNHEY and SVGAGI. The CDR3 runs to 17 residues. The CDR3 sequence: CASSYSSLAGDQETQYF. DNA of the CDR3: TGTGCCAGCAGTTACTCGAGCCTAGCGGGCGACCAAGAGACCCAGTACTTC.

This clonotype occurred a few times. The chain joins TRBV5-1 to TRBJ1-6; the D gene is possibly TRBD1 (5 bases). V dropped 4 bases and J dropped 7 bases, with 12 bases sitting between them. The length of the CDR3 is 14 residues. Germline-derived CDR1 and CDR2 are SGHRS and YFSETQ. CDR3 in DNA: TGCGCCAGCAGCCCAGACAGAACAAATTCACCCCTCCACTTT. Protein product: CASSPDRTNSPLHF.

Comments on this clonotype: Since the CDR3 does not end with the conserved phenylalanine or tryptophan, this likely comes from a read error. V usage is TRBV29-1 and J usage is TRBJ1-2; 9 bases are a match to TRBD1. This CDR3 region has 13 residues. CDR1 and CDR2 (germline): SQVTM, ANQGSEA. Trimming took 6 bases from V and 3 from J; bases not matched to a gene: 5. The CDR3 region is CSVPGTGYYGYTL. The CDR3 DNA follows: TGCAGCGTCCCCGGGACAGGGTACTATGGCTACACCCTC.

The chain couples TRBV5-5 to TRBJ2-4; D remains unclear. The CDR3 sequence is 16 residues long. The V gene lost 4 bases and the J gene lost 0 bases, with 14 bases spanning the gap. CDR1 is SGHKS, CDR2 YYEKEE, per germline (reference sequence). CDR3 nucleotides: TGTGCCAGCAGCCCCCAAGACATTTTAGCCAAAAACATTCAGTACTTC. Its protein is CASSPQDILAKNIQYF. Full variable domain (remainder filled in from reference TRBV5-5 and TRBJ2-4): DAGVTQSPTHLIKTRGQQVTLRCSPISGHKSVSWYQQVLGQGPQFIFQYYEKEERGRGNFPDRFSARQFPNYSSELNVNALLLGDSALYLCASSPQDILAKNIQYFGAGTRLSVL.

This clonotype was detected once. One end of the junction fails to match germline, which may point to a read error. The genes are TRBV18 and TRBJ2-7; D is unclear. The CDR3 spans 15 residues. Per the germline V gene, CDR1 is KGHSH and CDR2 is LQKENI. CDR3 sequence: CASSPRNRSWDEQYF. For the CDR3, the DNA is TGCGCCAGCTCACCACGGAACAGATCGTGGGACGAGCAGTACTTC.

The V and J genes are TRBV10-3 and TRBJ1-1; D call uncertain. This CDR3 comprises 15 residues. The V end was cut by 4 bases, the J end by 0 bases, with 12 bases between. CDR1 and CDR2 (germline): ENHRY, SYGVKD. This CDR3 reads CAISADPGMNTEAFF. The CDR3 DNA reads TGTGCCATCAGTGCGGACCCGGGGATGAACACTGAAGCTTTCTTT.

The chain couples TRBV2 to TRBJ2-6; D gene uncertain. The CDR3 contains 14 residues. Trimming pared 8 bases from V and 0 bases from J, leaving 8 bases between. Germline values: CDR1 SNHLY, CDR2 FYNNEI. CDR3 region: CASRRLSGANVLTF. CDR3 DNA: TGTGCCAGCCGAAGACTCTCTGGGGCCAACGTCCTGACTTTC.

The table lists this clonotype with a few counts. Since the CDR3 does not end with the conserved phenylalanine or tryptophan, this likely comes from a read error. The CDR3 protein is CATSDSPGTGGSETQYL. Here the CDR3 DNA reads TGTGCCACCAGTGATTCCCCTGGGACAGGGGGATCGGAGACCCAGTACCTC. This sequence joins TRBV24-1 and TRBJ2-5, with 11 bases aligning to TRBD1. The length of the CDR3 is 17 residues. The V and J ends lost 2 bases and 5 bases, in that order; junction bases with no gene match: 9. Germline CDR1 reads KGHDR; CDR2 reads SFDVKD.

This clonotype has only a few counts. V usage is TRBV9 and J usage is TRBJ2-5; the match to TRBD1 covers 9 bases. The CDR3 totals 14 residues. Germline CDR1 SGDLS, CDR2 YYNGEE. Trimming took 3 bases from V and 8 from J; bases not matched to a gene: 8. CDR3 in amino acids: CASSGTGERDTQYF. The CDR3 region has the DNA TGTGCCAGCAGCGGGACAGGGGAGAGAGATACCCAGTACTTC.

This clonotype was seen a few times. This chain joins TRBV4-1 and TRBJ1-4; D is unresolved. The CDR3 loop spans 16 amino acids. Germline V gene sequence: CDR1 MGHRA, CDR2 YSYEKL. V was cut by 3 bases and J by 3 bases, with 14 bases left in between. Written as DNA, the CDR3 is TGCGCCAGCAGCCATCCGGACGGGCGCTCTAATGAAAAACTGTTTTTT. Its translation: CASSHPDGRSNEKLFF.

The CDR3 bases are TGCAGCGTTGTGGCAGGGGGAACTAATGAAAAACTGTTTTTT. This encodes CSVVAGGTNEKLFF. This chain joins TRBV29-1 and TRBJ1-4; 7 bases agree with TRBD1. J gave up 1 base and V 4 bases, and 3 bases lay outside the gene matches. From germline, CDR1 is SQVTM and CDR2 ANQGSEA. There are 14 residues in the CDR3.

This clonotype was detected only a few times. The junction shows a germline mismatch at one end, possibly a read error. This chain uses TRBV9 with TRBJ1-4; possibly TRBD1 for D (5 bases). Germline loops: CDR1 SGDLS, CDR2 YYNGEE. The CDR3 extends over 14 amino acids. The CDR3 reads CASSFGTPNEKLFF. As DNA, the CDR3 is TGTGCCAGCAGCTTTGGGACCCCTAATGAGAAACTGTTTTTT.

The CDR3 loop reads CANSSQGTQPQHF. DNA of the CDR3: TGTGCCAACAGCTCACAGGGGACTCAGCCCCAGCATTTT. The chain is built from TRBV12-3 or TRBV12-4 and TRBJ1-5; 7 bases line up with TRBD1. The junction had 9 bases not matched to a gene; V was cut back by 10 bases and J by 6 bases. The CDR3 length is 13 residues.

This sequence joins TRBV6-2 or TRBV6-3 and TRBJ1-5, with unresolved D. CDR1 is MNHEY, CDR2 SVGEGT, per germline. Between the trimmed V and J ends, which lost 9 bases and 1 base, there was a span of 37 bases. This CDR3 has 22 amino acids. CDR3 bases: TGTGCCAGAACTGCTGGCACAGAAGTACACAGATGTTTGGGAGGGAGCAATCAGCCCCAGCATTTT. Its translation is CARTAGTEVHRCLGGSNQPQHF.

V is TRBV24-1 and J is TRBJ2-1; D is perhaps TRBD2 (6 bases). CDR3 length equals 14 residues. Trimming took off 0 bases at V and 9 bases at J, with 11 bases between the two ends. The germline gives CDR1 KGHDR, CDR2 SFDVKD. CDR3 in DNA: TGTGCCACCAGTGATTTGATGGAGGGGAGTGAGCAGTTCTTC. Protein product: CATSDLMEGSEQFF.

This chain uses TRBV12-3 or TRBV12-4 with TRBJ2-5; TRBD1 is a possible D gene (6 bases). The J call may be in error: the DNA end matches TRBJ2-7 better. This CDR3 has 14 amino acids. Here the CDR3 DNA reads TGTGCCAGCGCAGGGGCAGGGAGCGACGACGAGCAGTACTTC. Its translation is CASAGAGSDDEQYF.

The chain recombines TRBV10-2 with TRBJ2-4; 11 bases align to TRBD2. The CDR3 is 17 residues long. Germline V gene data show CDR1 as WSHSY and CDR2 as SAAADI. V lost 3 bases and J lost 0; bases outside the gene matches: 4. Here the CDR3 reads CASSDTSGGLAKNIQYF. DNA for the CDR3: TGCGCCAGCAGTGACACTAGCGGGGGCCTAGCCAAAAACATTCAGTACTTC.

This clonotype was seen more than once but under ten times. This chain connects TRBV4-1 to TRBJ2-1; 8 positions match TRBD1. The germline V gene encodes CDR1 MGHRA and CDR2 YSYEKL. V lost 1 base and J lost 5; bases outside the gene matches: 4. This CDR3 comprises 15 residues. As DNA, the CDR3 is TGCGCCAGCAGCCAAGTGGGGACAGGAAACAATGAGCAGTTCTTC. Protein sequence: CASSQVGTGNNEQFF.

The chain recombines TRBV7-8 with TRBJ2-1; 7 bases match TRBD1. Germline trimming cut 4 bases from V and 10 bases from J; bases unmatched to any gene: 7. CDR3 length equals 13 residues. CDR1 and CDR2 (germline): SGHVS, FQNEAQ. CDR3 in DNA: TGTGCCAGCAGCTCAAACAGGGGACAGGAGCAGTTCTTC. The encoded protein is CASSSNRGQEQFF.

This chain links TRBV12-3 or TRBV12-4 with TRBJ2-2; D possibly corresponds to TRBD1 (6 bases). V was cut by 1 base and J by 4 bases, with 13 bases left in between. The length of the CDR3 is 16 residues. The CDR3 is CASSLGAGVSTGELFF. Written as DNA, the CDR3 is TGTGCCAGCAGTTTAGGGGCAGGGGTGAGCACCGGGGAGCTGTTTTTT.

This clonotype was detected a few times. The chain joins TRBV29-1 to TRBJ2-3; D might be TRBD2 (5 bases). This CDR3 contains 10 residues. The V gene's germline CDR1 is SQVTM and CDR2 ANQGSEA. Trimming took 7 bases from V and 8 from J, leaving 10 bases between them. The CDR3 protein is CSGYRGTQYF. Written as DNA, the CDR3 is TGCAGCGGATACCGGGGTACGCAGTATTTT.

The chain links TRBV5-1 to TRBJ1-1; perhaps TRBD1 as D (5 bases). Trimming took off 7 bases at V and 6 bases at J, with 13 bases between the two ends. Germline-derived CDR1 and CDR2 are SGHRS and YFSETQ. The CDR3 is 12 residues long. The chain's CDR3 is CASSWGVSEAFF. The CDR3 nucleotides are TGCGCCAGCTCCTGGGGGGTCTCTGAAGCTTTCTTT.

The rearrangement uses TRBV5-1 and TRBJ1-1; TRBD1 agrees at 9 bases. The CDR3 loop spans 15 amino acids. The ends lost 2 bases at V and 3 bases at J; junction bases unmatched: 5. CDR1 is SGHRS, CDR2 YFSETQ, per germline. For the CDR3, the DNA is TGCGCCAGCAGCTTTATTCGGGACAGGGACACTGAAGCTTTCTTT. It is translated as CASSFIRDRDTEAFF.

V gene TRBV29-1 combines with J gene TRBJ2-1; unclear D gene. This CDR3 has 13 amino acids. Germline loops: CDR1 SQVTM, CDR2 ANQGSEA. Trimming took 0 bases from V and 4 from J, leaving 7 bases between them. The CDR3: CSVEDPKYNEQFF. The CDR3 region has the DNA TGCAGCGTTGAAGATCCTAAGTACAATGAGCAGTTCTTC.

Remarks on this clonotype: Being one base from a much bigger clone, this may be a read error. This chain connects TRBV15 to TRBJ2-5, with TRBD2 matching over 9 bases. The CDR3 has 16 amino acids. Per germline, CDR1 LNHNV and CDR2 YYDKDF (reference sequence). The CDR3 DNA sequence: TGTGTCACCAGCAGAGGGGGTAGCGGGGGCCAAGAGACCCAGTACTTC. Residues: CVTSRGGSGGQETQYF.